This T cell receptor beta chain was sequenced in a study of shared clonotypes between healthy human individuals. The overall study: CD4 naive cells filled three plates per donor, CD4 memory three, CD8 naive two and CD8 memory one.

Comment on this clone: Its matching antigen is unknown.

The assay ran at deep level. Clones were sequenced by immunoSEQ multiplex PCR, and TCRdb holds only the in-frame ones, with some missing. Of roughly 2,500,000 clones in the sample, 93% were seen once. V was clipped by 3 bases and J by 5 bases, with 15 bases between them. CDR3 length equals 15 residues. Germline loops: CDR1 MNHNS, CDR2 SASEGT. CD4+ cells underwent separation, giving CD45RA+ naive and CD45RA-negative memory subsets. Study conclusions and caveats: In a few donors, around 5% of naive CD4 clonotypes appeared in common.

The specimen sequenced was naive CD4+ T cells from PBMCs. Subset noted: CD45RA+ positively selected. The chain couples TRBV6-1 to TRBJ2-3; TRBD1 might be the D (6 bases). This clonotype was obtained from a man in his late teens or twenties in good health. Some clones in this sample may be carry-over from other donors' samples. In DNA form, the CDR3 reads TGTGCCAGCAGTGATGGGGACACCCCCCGAGATACGCAGTATTTT. Its protein is CASSDGDTPRDTQYF.